This T cell receptor (beta chain) was identified in a study of T cell responses to AZD1222 COVID-19 vaccine. Notes on the study in general: Females outnumbered males among donors, who were mostly white British; clonal diversity was possibly underestimated. Rises in breadth and depth of Spike-specific TCRs came after two AZD1222 doses.

This clone was counted only a few times. Its antigen is unidentified. Here immunoSEQ multiplex PCR was the method, and the copy in TCRdb shows in-frame clones only, minus some. The table shows 100,000 to 150,000 clones, with 75% to 95% occurring only once. This CDR3 has 14 amino acids. V was shortened by 9 bases and J by 2 bases, with 16 bases between the two germline ends. Germline CDR1 reads LNHDA; CDR2 reads SQIVND (reference sequence). The chain is built from TRBV19 and TRBJ1-1; the D gene is possibly TRBD1 (5 bases). This receptor was taken from an adult in good health. Sequencing used peripheral blood, obtained on day 0 of AZD1222 vaccination. Here the CDR3 reads CASKHRTSNTEAFF. The CDR3 DNA is TGTGCCAGCAAGCACAGGACATCAAACACTGAAGCTTTCTTT.